The next 29 T cell receptor beta chains were all read from a single sample in a study of tumor and adjacent non-tumor tissue in lung cancer. A modified ARM-PCR protocol with three rounds of nested PCR amplified TCRbeta. Each CDR3 protein is one row after TCRdb ran MiXCR on the multiplex PCR reads. The data contain 70,000 to 95,000 distinct CDR3 sequences, 76% of them seen just once; the ten biggest clones take up 30% to 50%. No cell sorting was done before RNA was extracted from the tissue. The normal lung tissue was taken more than 3 cm from the tumor edge. Sequencing was carried out using distant non-tumor lung tissue. These receptors all come from a man aged 65 to 79 with non-small cell lung cancer.

Regarding this clonotype: The junction does not match germline at one end; this may be a read error. The V gene is TRBV4-2, the J gene TRBJ2-7, with 7 positions matching TRBD1. The CDR3 runs 18 residues. Germline CDR1 is LGHNA and CDR2 is YNFKEQ. Written as DNA, the CDR3 is TGTGCCAGCAGCCTAGAGAGGGGTGGACAGGCTAAATTCTACGATCAGTACTTC. Protein: CASSLERGGQAKFYDQYF.

On this clonotype: Without the conserved terminal phenylalanine or tryptophan, this CDR3 likely stems from a read error. This rearrangement joins TRBV5-4 to TRBJ2-1; D is uncertain. The CDR3 has 14 amino acids. Trimming cost V 4 bases and J 10 bases, with 18 bases left between them. The germline V gene encodes CDR1 SGHNT and CDR2 YYREEE (reference sequence). In DNA, the CDR3 is TGTGCCAGCAGCCCGGCATTAATCGGCAACGAGCAGTTCTTG. Protein sequence: CASSPALIGNEQFL.

As regards this clonotype: Being one base from a much bigger clone, this may be a read error. The J gene is TRBJ2-7, the V gene TRBV11-2; the D is unclear. There are 12 residues in the CDR3. V was shortened by 5 bases and J by 7 bases, with 12 bases between the two germline ends. Germline V CDR1 and CDR2: SGHAT, FQNNGV. The CDR3 here is CASSIYGQEQYF. In DNA form, the CDR3 reads TGTGCCAGCAGCATATATGGGCAGGAGCAGTACTTC.

This clonotype came up a few times. Possible read error: a much larger clone is one base away. The V and J genes are TRBV5-6 and TRBJ2-1; 8 nucleotides match TRBD2. V shed 4 bases, J shed 3 bases, and the junction held 12 bases outside the gene matches. CDR3 length: 17 amino acids. Germline CDR1 and CDR2: SGHDT and YYEEEE. CDR3 protein: CASSQTTAGGNYNEQFF. The CDR3 bases are TGTGCCAGCAGCCAAACTACGGCGGGAGGCAACTACAATGAGCAGTTCTTC.

The chain employs TRBV12-3 or TRBV12-4 and TRBJ2-1; 7 bases map to TRBD2. The CDR3 length is 11 residues. Here the CDR3 DNA reads TGTGCTAGCGGAACTAGCGTTGAGCAGTTCTTC. Translating gives CASGTSVEQFF.

This clonotype was recorded once. This chain links TRBV13 with TRBJ2-2; no clear D gene. Germline loops: CDR1 PRHDT, CDR2 FYEKMQ (reference sequence). The CDR3 length is 12 residues. The V end lost 9 bases, the J end lost 6 bases, and 11 bases lay between the germline ends. The CDR3 here is CARCRGPGELFF. In DNA form, the CDR3 reads TGTGCCAGATGCAGAGGTCCCGGGGAGCTGTTTTTT.

J is TRBJ2-1 and V is TRBV20-1; D remains ambiguous. The end of the DNA fits TRBJ2-7 better, so the J call may be wrong. CDR1 DFQATT and CDR2 SNEGSKA come from the germline V gene (reference sequence). CDR3 length: 15 residues. The DNA of the CDR3 is TGCAGTGCTAGGAGCGAAGTGAGCTCCTACAATGAGCAGTACTTC. Translated, it gives CSARSEVSSYNEQYF.

Details on this clonotype: The germline gene is not matched at one end of the junction; a read error may be the cause. The chain joins TRBV20-1 to TRBJ2-1; D may be TRBD1 or TRBD2 (6 bases each). CDR1 and CDR2 from the germline V gene are DFQATT and SNEGSKA (reference sequence). The CDR3 runs 14 residues. The CDR3 protein is CSALWGAYYNEEFF. The CDR3 DNA follows: TGCAGTGCCCTGTGGGGGGCCTACTACAATGAGGAGTTCTTC.

The chain links TRBV6-2 or TRBV6-3 to TRBJ2-3; D unclear. CDR1 MNHEY and CDR2 SVGEGT come from the germline V gene. The CDR3 totals 13 residues. V dropped 9 bases and J dropped 2 bases, with 12 bases sitting between them. This CDR3 reads CASTYDTTDTQYF. Written as DNA, the CDR3 is TGTGCCAGTACCTACGACACCACAGATACGCAGTATTTT.

For this clonotype: At one end, the junction sequence differs from germline, possibly due to a read error. The CDR3 DNA is TGTGCCAGTAGCACTGGGACAGGTTCGAACAATGAAGCTTTCTTT. Its translation: CASSTGTGSNNEAFF. The chain employs TRBV13 and TRBJ1-1; TRBD1 matches at 8 bases. This CDR3 has 15 amino acids. CDR1 and CDR2 from the germline V gene are PRHDT and FYEKMQ (reference sequence).

As concerns this clonotype: The junction and the germline gene differ at one end; a read error may be behind it. The chain employs TRBV10-1 and TRBJ2-7; D ambiguous. Germline V gene data show CDR1 as WNHNN and CDR2 as SYGVQD (reference sequence). There are 14 residues in the CDR3. The CDR3 DNA reads as TGCGCCAGTAGTGAACCCACGTCCTCATACCAGCAGTACTTC. Translation gives CASSEPTSSYQQYF.

In regard to this clonotype: Relative to the germline gene, one junction end is altered; a read error may explain this. The chain recombines TRBV4-1 with TRBJ2-5; TRBD2 is a possible D gene (7 bases). The CDR3 covers 17 residues. The germline gives CDR1 MGHRA, CDR2 YSYEKL. The CDR3 DNA reads TGCGCCAGCAGTCAAGATCCCTCGCGGGGGCAACAAGATACCCAGTACTTC. This translates into CASSQDPSRGQQDTQYF.

This clonotype came up a few times. The chain uses TRBV6-5 and TRBJ2-1; tentative D call: TRBD1 (5 bases). Germline-derived CDR1 and CDR2 are MNHEY and SVGAGI. V lost 2 bases, J lost 6 bases, and 17 bases lay in between. CDR3 length equals 16 residues. The CDR3 DNA is TGTGCCAGCAGTTACGGTGTAGGGGATTACCGCAATGAGCAGTTCTTC. Its protein is CASSYGVGDYRNEQFF.

This clonotype was seen at least ten times. V gene TRBV11-3 combines with J gene TRBJ2-6; a weak D match, TRBD2 (7 bases). This CDR3 is 19 amino acids long. Trimming cost V 5 bases and J 1 base, with 21 bases left between them. CDR1 SGHNT and CDR2 YENEEA come from the germline V gene. The CDR3: CASSHDVGGAQSGANVLTF. The CDR3 coding sequence is TGTGCCAGCAGCCATGACGTTGGGGGGGCGCAGTCTGGGGCCAACGTCCTGACTTTC.

J is TRBJ1-5 and V is TRBV28; 12 bases line up with TRBD1. Germline lookup yields CDR1 MDHEN and CDR2 SYDVKM. CDR3 length equals 14 residues. J lost 8 bases, V lost 10 bases, and 9 bases had no gene match. The CDR3 region is CATTGTGGRKPQHF. Written as DNA, the CDR3 is TGTGCCACCACCGGGACAGGGGGCCGGAAGCCCCAGCATTTT.

About this clonotype itself: The junction does not match germline at one end; this may be a read error. V gene TRBV11-3 combines with J gene TRBJ2-2; no firm D call. CDR1 SGHNT and CDR2 YENEEA come from the germline V gene. This CDR3 is built from 12 residues. CDR3 sequence reads: CTSSLSARELFF. DNA of the CDR3: TGTACCAGCAGCTTAAGCGCCCGGGAGCTGTTTTTT.

About this clonotype itself: Lacking the conserved final phenylalanine or tryptophan, this CDR3 likely reflects a read error. The chain uses TRBV4-3 and TRBJ2-3; 10 nucleotides match TRBD2. CDR1 is LGHNA, CDR2 YSLEER, per germline. This CDR3 is built from 17 residues. The CDR3 sequence: CASNQDGPSGRTDTQYL. The CDR3 nucleotides are TGCGCCAGCAACCAAGATGGACCTAGCGGGAGAACAGATACGCAGTATTTA.

In the case of this clonotype: A read error may account for a junction end that differs from germline. The chain has TRBV6-2 or TRBV6-3 and TRBJ2-5, with 9 nucleotides matching TRBD1. The CDR3 sequence is 16 residues long. CDR1 is MNHEY, CDR2 SVGEGT, per germline. The CDR3 DNA reads TGTGCCAGCAGCCCCTGTGGACAGGGGATTCAGGAGACACAGTACTTC. Residues: CASSPCGQGIQETQYF.

This clonotype was observed a few times. A much larger clone lies a single base off, so this may be a read error. The chain combines TRBV6-1 with TRBJ2-5; D unclear. The CDR3 extends over 13 amino acids. CDR1 and CDR2 from the germline V gene are MNHNS and SASEGT. The CDR3 reads CTSSEGPLETQYF. The DNA for the CDR3 is TGTACCAGCAGTGAAGGGCCGCTAGAGACCCAGTACTTC.

This clonotype was observed at least ten times. The V and J genes are TRBV29-1 and TRBJ2-7, with 10 bases that match TRBD2. Germline V gene data show CDR1 as SQVTM and CDR2 as ANQGSEA. The V segment lost 3 bases and the J segment 3 bases; nucleotides outside the gene matches: 2. CDR3 length: 13 amino acids. CDR3 nucleotides: TGCAGCGTTGAGCCTAGCGGGGGCTACGAGCAGTACTTC. Protein: CSVEPSGGYEQYF.

The chain employs TRBV10-3 and TRBJ2-1; D call uncertain. The CDR3 has 15 residues. The V gene lost 2 bases and the J gene lost 0 bases, with 8 bases spanning the gap. Germline CDR1 and CDR2: ENHRY and SYGVKD. The CDR3 nucleotides are TGTGCCATCAGTGAGAAGAGCCGCTCCTACAATGAGCAGTTCTTC. Residues: CAISEKSRSYNEQFF.

Of note for this clonotype: The junction and the germline gene differ at one end; a read error may be behind it. J is TRBJ2-3 and V is TRBV13; weak D call: TRBD2 (5 bases). Germline CDR1 reads PRHDT; CDR2 reads FYEKMQ (reference sequence). This CDR3 is built from 13 residues. CDR3 residues: CASEGEGTDKQYF. In DNA form, the CDR3 reads TGTGCAAGCGAGGGCGAAGGCACAGATAAGCAGTATTTT.

There are a few counts of this clonotype. One junction end does not reproduce the germline sequence, and a read error may be involved. This chain connects TRBV6-1 to TRBJ1-5; possibly TRBD1 for D (5 bases). The CDR3 sequence is 14 residues long. Per the germline V gene, CDR1 is MNHNS and CDR2 is SASEGT. Written as DNA, the CDR3 is TGTGCCAGCAGTGGAGGGGTGGGCAATCAGCCTCAGCATTTT. The encoded protein is CASSGGVGNQPQHF.

To note about this clonotype: A much larger clonotype is one base distant, so this may be a read error. The gene calls are TRBV7-9 and TRBJ1-6; TRBD1 matches at 8 bases. This CDR3 region has 14 residues. With 9 bases clipped from V and 7 bases from J, the junction kept 8 bases outside the gene matches. Germline V lookup: CDR1 SEHNR, CDR2 FQNEAQ (reference sequence). The DNA for the CDR3 is TGTGCCAGGAGCCGGACAGGGCTAAATTCACCCCTCCACTTT. It translates to CARSRTGLNSPLHF.

The chain links TRBV4-1 to TRBJ2-7, with 10 bases lining up with TRBD2. The DNA end is more similar to TRBJ2-1, so the J call may be wrong. This CDR3 has 16 residues. CDR1 is MGHRA and CDR2 is YSYEKL in the germline V gene. CDR3 amino acids: CASSRTLAGEGDEQFF. The CDR3 DNA reads TGCGCCAGCAGCCGGACGCTAGCGGGAGAGGGTGACGAGCAGTTCTTC.

Concerning this clonotype: Lacking the conserved final phenylalanine or tryptophan, this CDR3 likely reflects a read error. The V gene is TRBV29-1, the J gene TRBJ2-1; D unclear. Germline V gene lookup returns CDR1 SQVTM and CDR2 ANQGSEA. The CDR3 is 14 amino acids. CDR3 in amino acids: CSVEDFGVYNEQFL. For the CDR3, the DNA is TGCAGTGTTGAAGATTTTGGGGTGTACAATGAGCAGTTCTTA.

The V and J genes are TRBV28 and TRBJ1-4; D remains ambiguous. In germline, CDR1 is MDHEN, CDR2 SYDVKM. V was trimmed by 4 bases and J by 8 bases, leaving 14 bases between them. This CDR3 contains 14 residues. The CDR3 spells CASSSPPVGEKLFF. The CDR3 DNA sequence: TGTGCCAGCAGTTCCCCTCCCGTCGGGGAAAAACTGTTTTTT.

Details on this clonotype: This could be a read error, since a much larger clone is one nucleotide away. The CDR3 reads CASSRTGPNSPLHF. In DNA, the CDR3 is TGTGCCAGCAGCCGGACAGGGCCAAATTCACCCCTCCACTTT. The chain links TRBV7-9 to TRBJ1-6, with TRBD1 matching 8 bases. V was pared by 5 bases and J by 7 bases, with 4 bases of the junction left unmatched. Germline-derived CDR1 and CDR2 are SEHNR and FQNEAQ (reference sequence). This CDR3 contains 14 residues.

About this clonotype: The CDR3 does not close with the conserved phenylalanine or tryptophan, likely indicating a read error. It is unclear where the CDR3 begins or ends on the DNA, so no DNA is shown, and the CDR3 is as TCRdb lists it. The chain carries TRBV5-4 and TRBJ2-5; the table's D gene call, TRBD1, was not cross checked with the DNA. The CDR3 spans 13 amino acids, including both terminal residues. Germline V gene sequence: CDR1 SGHNT, CDR2 YYREEE (reference sequence). CDR3 sequence reads: CVSSLSGEETLYI.